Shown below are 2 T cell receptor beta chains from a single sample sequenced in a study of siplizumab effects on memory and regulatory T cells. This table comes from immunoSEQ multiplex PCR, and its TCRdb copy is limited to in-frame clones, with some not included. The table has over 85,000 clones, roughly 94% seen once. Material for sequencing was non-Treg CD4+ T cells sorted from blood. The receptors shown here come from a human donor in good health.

CDR3 amino acids: CAWSLPTSLVTF. CDR3 coding DNA: TGTGCCTGGAGTCTACCGACCTCCCTGGTCACCTTC. The chain couples TRBV30 to TRBJ1-2, with D unclear. The V and J ends lost 2 bases and 13 bases respectively, with 17 bases between them. The CDR3 has 12 residues. Per germline, CDR1 GTSNPN and CDR2 SVGIG (reference sequence).

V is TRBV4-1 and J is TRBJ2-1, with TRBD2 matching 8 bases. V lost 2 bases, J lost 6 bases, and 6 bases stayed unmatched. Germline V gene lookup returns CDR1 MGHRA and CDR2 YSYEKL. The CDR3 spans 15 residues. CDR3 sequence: CASSQRQRGPNEQFF. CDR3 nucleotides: TGCGCCAGCAGCCAACGTCAGCGGGGGCCCAATGAGCAGTTCTTC.